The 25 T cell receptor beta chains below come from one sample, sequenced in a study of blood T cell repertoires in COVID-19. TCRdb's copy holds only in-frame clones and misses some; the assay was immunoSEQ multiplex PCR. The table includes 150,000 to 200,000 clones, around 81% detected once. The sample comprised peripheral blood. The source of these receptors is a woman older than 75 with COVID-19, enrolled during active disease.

The DNA of the CDR3 is TGTGCCAGCAGCTTAGTAGCGGGGGTTTACAATGAGCAGTTCTTC. Translating it yields CASSLVAGVYNEQFF. V usage is TRBV7-9 and J usage is TRBJ2-1; 9 bases align to TRBD2. The CDR3 has 15 amino acids. Germline assignment: CDR1 SEHNR and CDR2 FQNEAQ (reference sequence). The ends lost 1 base at V and 4 bases at J; junction bases unmatched: 2.

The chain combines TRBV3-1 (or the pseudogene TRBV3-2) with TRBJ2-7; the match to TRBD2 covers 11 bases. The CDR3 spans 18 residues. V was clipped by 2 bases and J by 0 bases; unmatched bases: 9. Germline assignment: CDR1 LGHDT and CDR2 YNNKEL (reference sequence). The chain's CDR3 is CASSQIQPGLAGSYEQYF. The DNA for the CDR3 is TGTGCCAGCAGCCAAATTCAACCTGGACTAGCGGGCTCCTACGAGCAGTACTTC.

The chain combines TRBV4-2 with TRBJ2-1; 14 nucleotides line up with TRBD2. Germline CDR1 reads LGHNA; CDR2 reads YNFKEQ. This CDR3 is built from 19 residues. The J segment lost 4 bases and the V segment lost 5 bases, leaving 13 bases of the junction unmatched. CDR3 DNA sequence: TGTGCCAGCAGCACCAAGGGGACTAGCGGGAGTGGTCGGTACAATGAGCAGTTCTTC. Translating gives CASSTKGTSGSGRYNEQFF.

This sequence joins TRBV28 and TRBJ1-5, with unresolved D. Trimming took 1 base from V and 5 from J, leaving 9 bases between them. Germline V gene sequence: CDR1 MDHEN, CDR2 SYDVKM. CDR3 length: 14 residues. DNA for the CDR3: TGTGCCAGCAGTTTATCGGGAGGACATCAGCCCCAGCATTTT. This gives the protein CASSLSGGHQPQHF.

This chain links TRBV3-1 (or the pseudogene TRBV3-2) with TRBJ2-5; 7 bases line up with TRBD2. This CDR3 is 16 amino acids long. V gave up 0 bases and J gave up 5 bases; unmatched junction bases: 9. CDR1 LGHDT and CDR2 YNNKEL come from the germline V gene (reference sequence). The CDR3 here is CASSQDRGGPWETQYF. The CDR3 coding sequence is TGTGCCAGCAGCCAAGATAGGGGAGGGCCTTGGGAGACCCAGTACTTC.

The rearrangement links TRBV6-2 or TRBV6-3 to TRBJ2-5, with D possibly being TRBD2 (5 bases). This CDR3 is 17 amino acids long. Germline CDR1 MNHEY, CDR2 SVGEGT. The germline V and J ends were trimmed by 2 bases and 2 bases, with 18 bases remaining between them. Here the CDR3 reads CASSYPRLAGSQETQYF. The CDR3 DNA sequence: TGTGCCAGCAGTTACCCCCGCCTTGCGGGTTCGCAAGAGACCCAGTACTTC.

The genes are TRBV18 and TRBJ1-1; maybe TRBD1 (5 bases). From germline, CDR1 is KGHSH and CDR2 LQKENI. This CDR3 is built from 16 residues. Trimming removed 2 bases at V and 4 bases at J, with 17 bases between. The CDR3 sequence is CASSPGETGRGTEAFF. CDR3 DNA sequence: TGTGCCAGCTCACCAGGGGAAACGGGGAGGGGCACTGAAGCTTTCTTT.

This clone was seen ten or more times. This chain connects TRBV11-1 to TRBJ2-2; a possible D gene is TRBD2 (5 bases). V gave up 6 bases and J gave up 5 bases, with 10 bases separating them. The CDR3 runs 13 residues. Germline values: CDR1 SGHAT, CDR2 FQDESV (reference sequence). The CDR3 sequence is CASRMRETGELFF. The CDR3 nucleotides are TGTGCCAGCAGGATGAGGGAGACCGGGGAGCTGTTTTTT.

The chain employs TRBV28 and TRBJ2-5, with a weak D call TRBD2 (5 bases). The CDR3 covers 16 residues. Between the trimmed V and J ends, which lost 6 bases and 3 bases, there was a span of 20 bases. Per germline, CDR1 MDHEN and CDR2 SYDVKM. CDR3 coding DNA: TGTGCCAGCAGCCTAGAGAGCGGACGGACTGAAGAGACCCAGTACTTC. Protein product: CASSLESGRTEETQYF.

CDR3 in DNA: TGTGCCAGTAGGACAGGCGGGGGGCGGGATCAGCCCCAGCATTTT. Its translation: CASRTGGGRDQPQHF. The chain recombines TRBV19 with TRBJ1-5, with D tentatively TRBD1 (6 bases). The CDR3 has 15 residues. Germline assignment: CDR1 LNHDA and CDR2 SQIVND (reference sequence). The V and J ends lost 6 bases and 5 bases respectively, with 17 bases between them.

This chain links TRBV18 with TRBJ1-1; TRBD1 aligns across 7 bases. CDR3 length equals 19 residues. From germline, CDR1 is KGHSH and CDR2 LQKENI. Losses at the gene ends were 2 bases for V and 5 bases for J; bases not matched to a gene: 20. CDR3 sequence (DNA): TGTGCCAGCTCACCAAACCGAGGAACAGGGGACGGGGGAAGGACTGAAGCTTTCTTT. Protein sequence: CASSPNRGTGDGGRTEAFF. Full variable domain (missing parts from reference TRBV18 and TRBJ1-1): NAGVMQNPRHLVRRRGQEARLRCSPMKGHSHVYWYRQLPEEGLKFMVYLQKENIIDESGMPKERFSAEFPKEGPSILRIQQVVRGDSAAYFCASSPNRGTGDGGRTEAFFGQGTRLTVV.

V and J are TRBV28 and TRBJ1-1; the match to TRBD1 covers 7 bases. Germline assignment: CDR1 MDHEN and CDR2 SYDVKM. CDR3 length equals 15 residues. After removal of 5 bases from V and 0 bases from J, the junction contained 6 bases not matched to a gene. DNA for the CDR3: TGTGCCAGCAGTCCGGGGACAGCGATGAACACTGAAGCTTTCTTT. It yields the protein CASSPGTAMNTEAFF.

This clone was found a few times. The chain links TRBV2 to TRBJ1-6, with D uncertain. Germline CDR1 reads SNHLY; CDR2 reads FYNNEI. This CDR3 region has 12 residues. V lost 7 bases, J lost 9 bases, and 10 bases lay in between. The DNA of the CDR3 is TGTGCCAGCACAGGTGATAGTTCACCCCTCCACTTT. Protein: CASTGDSSPLHF.

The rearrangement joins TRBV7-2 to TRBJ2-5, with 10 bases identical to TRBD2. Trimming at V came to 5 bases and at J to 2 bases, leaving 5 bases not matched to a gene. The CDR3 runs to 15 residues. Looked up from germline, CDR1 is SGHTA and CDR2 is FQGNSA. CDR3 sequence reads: CASSHPAGGQETQYF. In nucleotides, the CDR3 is TGTGCCAGCAGCCACCCAGCGGGGGGGCAAGAGACCCAGTACTTC. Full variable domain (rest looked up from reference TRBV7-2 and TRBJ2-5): GAGVSQSPSNKVTEKGKDVELRCDPISGHTALYWYRQSLGQGLEFLIYFQGNSAPDKSGLPSDRFSAERTGGSVSTLTIQRTQQEDSAVYLCASSHPAGGQETQYFGPGTRLLVL.

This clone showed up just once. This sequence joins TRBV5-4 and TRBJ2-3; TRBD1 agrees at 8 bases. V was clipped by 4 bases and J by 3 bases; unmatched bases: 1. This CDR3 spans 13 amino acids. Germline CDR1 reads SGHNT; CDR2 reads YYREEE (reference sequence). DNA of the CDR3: TGTGCCAGCAGCCGGACAGGGACAGATACGCAGTATTTT. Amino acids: CASSRTGTDTQYF. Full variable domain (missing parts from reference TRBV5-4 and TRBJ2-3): ETGVTQSPTHLIKTRGQQVTLRCSSQSGHNTVSWYQQALGQGPQFIFQYYREEENGRGNFPPRFSGLQFPNYSSELNVNALELDDSALYLCASSRTGTDTQYFGPGTRLTVL.

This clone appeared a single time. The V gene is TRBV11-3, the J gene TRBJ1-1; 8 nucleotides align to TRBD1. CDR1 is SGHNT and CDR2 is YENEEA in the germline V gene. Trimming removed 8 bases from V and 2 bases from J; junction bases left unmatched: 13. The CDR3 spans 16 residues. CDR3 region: CASRHLDRGYNTEAFF. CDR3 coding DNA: TGTGCCAGCCGCCACCTTGACAGGGGTTATAACACTGAAGCTTTCTTT. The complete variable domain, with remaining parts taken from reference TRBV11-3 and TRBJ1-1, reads EAGVVQSPRYKIIEKKQPVAFWCNPISGHNTLYWYLQNLGQGPELLIRYENEEAVDDSQLPKDRFSAERLKGVDSTLKIQPAELGDSAVYLCASRHLDRGYNTEAFFGQGTRLTVV.

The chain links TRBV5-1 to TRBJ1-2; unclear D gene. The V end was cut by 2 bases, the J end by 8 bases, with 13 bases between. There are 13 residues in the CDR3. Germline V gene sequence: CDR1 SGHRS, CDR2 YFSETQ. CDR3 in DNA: TGCGCCAGCAGCTTATCCGAGGTCCAGGGCTACACCTTC. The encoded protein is CASSLSEVQGYTF.

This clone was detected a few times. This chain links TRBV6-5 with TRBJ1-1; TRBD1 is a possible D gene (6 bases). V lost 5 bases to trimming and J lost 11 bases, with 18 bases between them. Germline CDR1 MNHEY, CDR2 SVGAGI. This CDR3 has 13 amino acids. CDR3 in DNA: TGTGCCAGCAGTAAGCAGTCAGGGGTGGATGCTTTCTTT. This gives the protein CASSKQSGVDAFF.

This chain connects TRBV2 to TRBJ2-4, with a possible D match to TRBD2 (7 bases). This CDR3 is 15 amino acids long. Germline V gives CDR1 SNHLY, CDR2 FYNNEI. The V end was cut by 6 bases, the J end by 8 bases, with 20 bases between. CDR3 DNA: TGTGCCAGCAGCAAAGGGGGTGGTGCGGGGGACATTCAGTACTTC. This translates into CASSKGGGAGDIQYF.

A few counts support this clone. CDR3 residues: CSVVGRHYGYTF. The CDR3 nucleotides are TGCAGCGTTGTGGGGCGCCACTATGGCTACACCTTC. The rearrangement links TRBV29-1 to TRBJ1-2; D might be TRBD1 (5 bases). There are 12 residues in the CDR3. Trimming took off 4 bases at V and 3 bases at J, with 9 bases between the two ends. Germline CDR1 and CDR2: SQVTM and ANQGSEA.

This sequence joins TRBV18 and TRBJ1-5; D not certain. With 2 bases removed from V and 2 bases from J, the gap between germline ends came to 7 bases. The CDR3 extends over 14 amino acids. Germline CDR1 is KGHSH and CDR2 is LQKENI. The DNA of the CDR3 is TGTGCCAGCTCACCAGCCCGGGGCAATCAGCCCCAGCATTTT. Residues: CASSPARGNQPQHF.

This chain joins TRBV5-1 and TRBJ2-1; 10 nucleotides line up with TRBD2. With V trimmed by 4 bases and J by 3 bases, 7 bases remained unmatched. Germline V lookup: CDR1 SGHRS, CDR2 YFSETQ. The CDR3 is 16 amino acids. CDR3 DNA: TGCGCCAGCAGCCTTGGCTTAGCGGGAGGCTACAATGAGCAGTTCTTC. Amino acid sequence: CASSLGLAGGYNEQFF.

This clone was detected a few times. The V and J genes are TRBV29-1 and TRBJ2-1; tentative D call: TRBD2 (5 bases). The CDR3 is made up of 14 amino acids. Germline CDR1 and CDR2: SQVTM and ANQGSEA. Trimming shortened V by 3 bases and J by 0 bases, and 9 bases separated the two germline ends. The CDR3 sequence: CSVEGRASYNEQFF. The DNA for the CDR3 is TGCAGCGTTGAGGGGAGAGCCTCCTACAATGAGCAGTTCTTC.

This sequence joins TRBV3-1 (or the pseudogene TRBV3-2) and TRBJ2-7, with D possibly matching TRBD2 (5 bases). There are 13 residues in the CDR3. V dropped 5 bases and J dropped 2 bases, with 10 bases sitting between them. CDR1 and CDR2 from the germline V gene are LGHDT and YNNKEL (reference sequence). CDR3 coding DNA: TGTGCCAGCAGCTCCCGGGGAGCCTACGAGCAGTACTTC. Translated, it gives CASSSRGAYEQYF.

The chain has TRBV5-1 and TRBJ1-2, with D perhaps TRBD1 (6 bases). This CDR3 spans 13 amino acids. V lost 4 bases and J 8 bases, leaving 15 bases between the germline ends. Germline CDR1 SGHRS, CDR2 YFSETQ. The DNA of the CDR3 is TGCGCCAGCAGCACGGGGGGGGCCGGAGGCTACACCTTC. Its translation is CASSTGGAGGYTF.